Sequencing of this T cell receptor (beta chain) was carried out in a study of T cells in Graves' hyperthyroidism and ophthalmopathy. Thyroid ultrasound, orbital computed tomography, clinical symptoms, and serum thyroxine and TRAb underpinned diagnoses. Amplification of TCR beta CDR3 regions was performed using RNA transcripts as template. Initially, a first-round RT-PCR of the TCR CDR3 employed the HTBI primer set. TCRdb recomputed calls from the multiplex PCR reads with MiXCR, one row per CDR3 protein. The table has 750,000 to 950,000 distinct CDR3 sequences, 35% to 40% seen once. This clonotype was obtained from a man aged 18 to 30 with Graves' hyperthyroidism. The sample consisted of blood.

CDR3 in amino acids: CASSVEIGINEKLFF. The CDR3 DNA reads TGTGCCAGCAGCGTAGAGATCGGTATTAATGAAAAACTGTTTTTT. The chain uses TRBV9 and TRBJ1-4; D is unresolved. This CDR3 region has 15 residues. Germline V gene lookup returns CDR1 SGDLS and CDR2 YYNGEE. Trimming stripped 0 bases from V and 4 bases from J, with 10 bases between.